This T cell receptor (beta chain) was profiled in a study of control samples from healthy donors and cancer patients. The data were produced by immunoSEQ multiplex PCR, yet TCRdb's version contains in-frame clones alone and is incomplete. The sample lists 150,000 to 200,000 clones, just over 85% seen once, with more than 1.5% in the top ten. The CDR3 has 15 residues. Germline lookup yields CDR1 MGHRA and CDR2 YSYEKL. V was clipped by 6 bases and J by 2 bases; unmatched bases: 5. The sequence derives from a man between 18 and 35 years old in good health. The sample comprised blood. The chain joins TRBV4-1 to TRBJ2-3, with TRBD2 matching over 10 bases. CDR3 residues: CASSRTSGITDTQYF. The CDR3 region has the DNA TGCGCCAGCAGTCGGACTAGCGGTATCACAGATACGCAGTATTTT.